These T cell receptor beta chains were read from a single sample in a study of shared clonotypes between healthy human individuals. Using immunoSEQ multiplex PCR, the repertoire was profiled, and TCRdb retains in-frame clones only, with some absent. The profile covers about 2 million clones, with over 85% appearing a single time and 1% to 1.5% taken by the ten largest. The sequencing input was naive CD8+ T cells sorted from blood. These receptors came from a man between 18 and 35 years old in good health. Each CDR3 is given with its conserved first and last residue. The D gene is left open where the match is weak. Rows may omit the clone size; those that give it use once, few, many or a size class.

v_call,j_call,cdr3_length,d_call,clone_size,cdr3_aa,cdr3_nt
TRBV30,TRBJ1-6,15,TRBD1,few,CAWTGRGGFNSPLHF,TGTGCCTGGACCGGACGAGGGGGCTTTAATTCACCCCTCCACTTT
TRBV6-5,TRBJ2-2,12,NA,NA,CASRPDTGELFF,TGTGCCAGCAGACCCGACACCGGGGAGCTGTTTTTT
TRBV5-1,TRBJ2-5,14,NA,once,CASSLDLGLETQYF,TGCGCCAGCAGCTTGGATTTGGGGCTGGAGACCCAGTACTTC
TRBV18,TRBJ2-7,12,NA,NA,CASSPNGYEQYF,TGTGCCAGCTCACCAAACGGGTACGAGCAGTACTTC
TRBV7-2,TRBJ2-7,15,TRBD2,NA,CASSIHSGTTYEQYF,TGTGCCAGCAGCATCCATAGCGGGACGACCTACGAGCAGTACTTC
TRBV28,TRBJ2-3,15,NA,NA,CASSLMAGNTDTQYF,TGTGCCAGCAGTTTGATGGCGGGGAACACAGATACGCAGTATTTT
TRBV9,TRBJ2-1,15,NA,once,CASSLSGPSYNEQFF,TGTGCCAGCAGCCTCAGCGGGCCGTCCTACAATGAGCAGTTCTTC
TRBV13,TRBJ2-3,17,NA,NA,CASSVSPGLPSSDTQYF,TGTGCCAGCAGCGTGTCCCCGGGACTTCCCTCGTCGGATACGCAGTATTTT
TRBV5-1,TRBJ1-1,15,NA,NA,CASSFGEGLDTEAFF,TGCGCCAGCAGCTTTGGGGAGGGGTTGGACACTGAAGCTTTCTTT
TRBV9,TRBJ2-5,17,TRBD2,NA,CASSTGTSGGPEETQYF,TGTGCCAGCAGCACCGGGACTAGCGGGGGCCCGGAGGAGACCCAGTACTTC
TRBV9,TRBJ1-2,13,TRBD1,NA,CASSVGTGDGYTF,TGTGCCAGCAGCGTAGGGACAGGGGATGGCTACACCTTC
TRBV6-6,TRBJ2-1,15,TRBD2,NA,CASCTSGPLYNEQFF,TGTGCCAGCTGTACTAGCGGACCCCTTTACAATGAGCAGTTCTTC
TRBV11-2,TRBJ2-1,17,NA,NA,CASSLVGGGASYNEQFF,TGTGCCAGCAGCTTAGTCGGCGGGGGCGCTTCCTACAATGAGCAGTTCTTC
TRBV4-1,TRBJ2-7,14,TRBD2,NA,CASSQTSGPGEQYF,TGCGCCAGCAGCCAAACTAGCGGCCCGGGAGAGCAGTACTTC
TRBV6-1,TRBJ2-7,13,NA,NA,CASSEAQDYEQYF,TGTGCCAGCAGTGAAGCGCAGGACTACGAGCAGTACTTC
TRBV11-2,TRBJ2-3,17,NA,NA,CASSKGPLSGGTDTQYF,TGTGCCAGCAGCAAGGGACCGCTTTCGGGAGGCACAGATACGCAGTATTTT
TRBV19,TRBJ2-7,14,NA,once,CASSAGWAFYEQYF,TGTGCCAGTTCCGCAGGGTGGGCTTTCTACGAGCAGTACTTC
TRBV10-3,TRBJ2-2,13,NA,NA,CAIKRGTTGELFF,TGTGCCATCAAGAGGGGTACCACCGGGGAGCTGTTTTTT
TRBV5-4,TRBJ2-5,17,TRBD2,NA,CASSPWTSGRAAETQYF,TGTGCCAGCAGCCCCTGGACTAGCGGGAGGGCCGCAGAGACCCAGTACTTC
TRBV4-2,TRBJ2-1,17,NA,NA,CASSQSGFSFSYNEQFF,TGTGCCAGCAGCCAAAGCGGGTTCTCTTTCTCCTACAATGAGCAGTTCTTC